This TCR beta chain was identified in a study of control samples from healthy donors and cancer patients. Using immunoSEQ multiplex PCR, the repertoire was profiled, and TCRdb retains in-frame clones only, with some absent. The repertoire holds around 140,000 clones, with 75% to 95% as singletons. The CDR3 totals 13 residues. V was cut by 6 bases and J by 0 bases, with 8 bases left in between. In germline, CDR1 is MNHEY, CDR2 SVGAGI. V and J are TRBV6-5 and TRBJ1-1; D call uncertain. The sequenced material came from blood. The TCR originated in a man aged 35-49 years in good health. The DNA for the CDR3 is TGTGCCAGCAGCCGACAACTGAACACTGAAGCTTTCTTT. Amino acid sequence: CASSRQLNTEAFF.